This T cell receptor beta chain was sequenced in a study of cytomegalovirus exposure and HLA in healthy donors. Whole-study results and caveats: There was a cluster of highly shared sequence variants that was likely a sequencing artifact. Sequencing depth roughly uniform across donors was assumed in presence/absence analyses. Confirmation in vitro established that a few CMV-associated chains were specific for CMV antigens. Overall, approximately 150 TCR beta chains were annotated as cytomegalovirus-associated.

Amplification used 60 Vbeta primers and 13 Jbeta primers. TCRdb keeps only in-frame clones here, not all; method: immunoSEQ multiplex PCR. The sample has around 190,000 clones; 60% to 80% are singletons. A single count supports this clone. Its specificity is not known. At one of its ends the junction is not consistent with the germline gene, which may arise from a read error. The CDR3 consists of 12 residues. Germline values: CDR1 SGHAT, CDR2 FQDESV (reference sequence). Sequenced sample: PBMCs. The chain carries TRBV11-1 and TRBJ2-5; D gene ambiguous. The receptor's source is a man in his sixties in good health and CMV-seronegative. The CDR3 here is CAGSLDVGTQYF. The CDR3 region has the DNA TGTGCCGGCAGCTTAGATGTCGGGACCCAGTACTTC.